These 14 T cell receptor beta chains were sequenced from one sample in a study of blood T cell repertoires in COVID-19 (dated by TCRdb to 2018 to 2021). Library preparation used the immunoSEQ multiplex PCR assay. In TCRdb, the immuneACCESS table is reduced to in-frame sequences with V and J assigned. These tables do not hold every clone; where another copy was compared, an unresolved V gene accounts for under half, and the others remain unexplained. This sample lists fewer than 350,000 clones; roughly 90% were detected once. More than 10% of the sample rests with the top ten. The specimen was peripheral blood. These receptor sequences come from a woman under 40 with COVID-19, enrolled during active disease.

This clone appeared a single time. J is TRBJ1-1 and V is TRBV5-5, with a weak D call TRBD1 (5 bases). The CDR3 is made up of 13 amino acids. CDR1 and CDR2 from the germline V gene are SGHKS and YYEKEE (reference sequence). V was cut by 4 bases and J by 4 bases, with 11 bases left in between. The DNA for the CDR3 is TGTGCCAGCAGCCTAATACAGGCCACTGAAGCTTTCTTT. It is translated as CASSLIQATEAFF.

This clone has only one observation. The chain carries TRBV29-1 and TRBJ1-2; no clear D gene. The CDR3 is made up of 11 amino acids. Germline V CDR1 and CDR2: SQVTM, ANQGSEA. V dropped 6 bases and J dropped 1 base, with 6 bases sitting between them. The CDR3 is CSVTVNYGYTF. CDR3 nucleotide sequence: TGCAGCGTCACGGTTAACTATGGCTACACCTTC.

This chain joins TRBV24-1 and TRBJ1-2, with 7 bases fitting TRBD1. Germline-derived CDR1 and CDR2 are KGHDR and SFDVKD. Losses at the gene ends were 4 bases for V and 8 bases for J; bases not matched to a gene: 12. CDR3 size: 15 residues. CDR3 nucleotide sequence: TGTGCCACCAGTGAACCGGGACAGACCTTTGGAGGCTACACCTTC. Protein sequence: CATSEPGQTFGGYTF.

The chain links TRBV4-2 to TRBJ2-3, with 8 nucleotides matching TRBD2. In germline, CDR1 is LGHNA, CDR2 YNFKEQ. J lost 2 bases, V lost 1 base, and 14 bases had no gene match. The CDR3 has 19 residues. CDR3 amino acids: CASSQGWAGEREYTDTQYF. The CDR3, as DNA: TGTGCCAGCAGCCAAGGGTGGGCTGGCGAGCGGGAGTACACAGATACGCAGTATTTT.

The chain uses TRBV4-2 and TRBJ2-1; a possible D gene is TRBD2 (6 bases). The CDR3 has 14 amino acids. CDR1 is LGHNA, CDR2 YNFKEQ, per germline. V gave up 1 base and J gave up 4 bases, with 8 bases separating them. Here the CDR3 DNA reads TGTGCCAGCAGCCAAGTCGGACTATACAATGAGCAGTTCTTC. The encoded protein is CASSQVGLYNEQFF.

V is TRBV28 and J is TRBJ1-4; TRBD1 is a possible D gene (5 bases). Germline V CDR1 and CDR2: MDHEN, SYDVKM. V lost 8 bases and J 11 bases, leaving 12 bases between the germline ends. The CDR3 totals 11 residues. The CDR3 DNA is TGTGCCAGCGGCACTGGGGGGAAACTGTTTTTT. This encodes CASGTGGKLFF.

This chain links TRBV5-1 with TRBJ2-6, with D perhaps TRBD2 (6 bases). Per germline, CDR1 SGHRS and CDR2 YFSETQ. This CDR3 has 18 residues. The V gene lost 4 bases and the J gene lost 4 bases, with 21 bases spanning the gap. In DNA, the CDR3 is TGCGCCAGCAGCGGCGGGACCCTCGGCTTGTCCGGGGCCAACGTCCTGACTTTC. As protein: CASSGGTLGLSGANVLTF.

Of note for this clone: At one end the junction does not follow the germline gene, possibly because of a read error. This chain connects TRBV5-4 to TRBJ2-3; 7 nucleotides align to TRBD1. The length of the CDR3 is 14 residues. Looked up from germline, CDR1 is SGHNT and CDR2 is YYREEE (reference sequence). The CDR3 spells CASRLGQGADTQYF. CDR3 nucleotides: TGTGCCAGCAGGTTGGGGCAGGGGGCAGATACGCAGTATTTT.

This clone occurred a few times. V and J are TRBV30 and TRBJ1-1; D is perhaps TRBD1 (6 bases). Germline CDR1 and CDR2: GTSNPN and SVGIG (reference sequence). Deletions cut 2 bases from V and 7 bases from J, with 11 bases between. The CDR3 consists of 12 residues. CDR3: CAWSPQGSEAFF. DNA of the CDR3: TGTGCCTGGAGTCCACAGGGTAGTGAAGCTTTCTTT.

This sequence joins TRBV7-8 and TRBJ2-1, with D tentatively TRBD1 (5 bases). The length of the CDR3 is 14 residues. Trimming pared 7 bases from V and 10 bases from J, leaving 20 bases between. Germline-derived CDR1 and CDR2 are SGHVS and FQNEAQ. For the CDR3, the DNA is TGTGCCAGCACCCCTCAGGGCATGCTGAGAGAGCAGTTCTTC. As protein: CASTPQGMLREQFF.

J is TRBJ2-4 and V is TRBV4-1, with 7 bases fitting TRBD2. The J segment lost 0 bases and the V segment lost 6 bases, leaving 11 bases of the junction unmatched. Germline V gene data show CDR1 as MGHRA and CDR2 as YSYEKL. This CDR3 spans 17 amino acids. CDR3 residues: CASSPLAVLLAKNIQYF. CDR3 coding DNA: TGCGCCAGCAGTCCTCTAGCGGTACTTCTAGCCAAAAACATTCAGTACTTC.

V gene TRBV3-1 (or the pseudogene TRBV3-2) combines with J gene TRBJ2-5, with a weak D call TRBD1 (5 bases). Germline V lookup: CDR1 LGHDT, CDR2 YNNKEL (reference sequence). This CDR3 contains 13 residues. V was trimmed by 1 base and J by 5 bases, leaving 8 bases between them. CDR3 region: CASSQVRVETQYF. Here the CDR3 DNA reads TGTGCCAGCAGCCAAGTCAGGGTGGAGACCCAGTACTTC.

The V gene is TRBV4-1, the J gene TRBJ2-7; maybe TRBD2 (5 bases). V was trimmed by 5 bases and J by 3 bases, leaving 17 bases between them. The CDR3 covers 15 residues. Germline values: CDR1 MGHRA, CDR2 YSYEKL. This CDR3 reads CASSRHGVEGYEQYF. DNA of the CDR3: TGCGCCAGCAGCAGACACGGGGTTGAGGGCTACGAGCAGTACTTC.

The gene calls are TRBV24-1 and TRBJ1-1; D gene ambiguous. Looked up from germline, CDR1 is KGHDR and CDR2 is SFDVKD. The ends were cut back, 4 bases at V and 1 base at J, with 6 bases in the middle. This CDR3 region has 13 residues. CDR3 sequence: CATSDPKNTEAFF. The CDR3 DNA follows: TGTGCCACCAGTGACCCTAAGAACACTGAAGCTTTCTTT.